This entry lists 15 T cell receptor beta chains sequenced from one sample in a study of HIV-infected patients and healthy controls. No cell fractionation was done, so the repertoire covers all unsorted peripheral blood T cells. Reverse transcription used 450 to 650 ng RNA and constant-region primers for alpha and beta. Separate chain-specific third strand synthesis with multiplexing indices produced the alpha and beta libraries. MiXCR, run by TCRdb on the 5' RACE reads, gives a single entry per CDR3 protein. The sample carries fewer than 15,000 distinct CDR3 sequences, about a tenth recorded once. The sequencing input was blood. These receptor sequences come from an adult in good health.

This clonotype was observed at least ten times. The chain combines TRBV18 with TRBJ2-6, with 9 bases fitting TRBD1. The CDR3 has 17 amino acids. In germline, CDR1 is KGHSH, CDR2 LQKENI. J was trimmed by 0 bases and V by 6 bases; bases with no gene match: 6. The CDR3 spells CASSPGTGTSGANVLTF. The DNA of the CDR3 is TGTGCCAGCTCTCCCGGGACAGGGACCTCTGGGGCCAACGTCCTGACTTTC.

At least ten counts were recorded for this clonotype. The chain has TRBV4-1 and TRBJ2-5; D may be TRBD2 (5 bases). Germline CDR1 MGHRA, CDR2 YSYEKL. The CDR3 sequence is 13 residues long. V was clipped by 4 bases and J by 8 bases, with 14 bases between them. The CDR3 coding sequence is TGCGCCAGCAGCCCCCTGGCGGGTGGAACCCAGTACTTC. It encodes CASSPLAGGTQYF.

The rearrangement uses TRBV7-2 and TRBJ2-3, with D unclear. Germline CDR1 SGHTA, CDR2 FQGNSA. Trimming pared 3 bases from V and 0 bases from J, leaving 4 bases between. CDR3 size: 13 residues. The CDR3 sequence: CASSFSSTDTQYF. CDR3 nucleotides: TGTGCCAGCAGCTTTTCTAGCACAGATACGCAGTATTTT.

Many counts were recorded for this clonotype. This chain connects TRBV5-6 to TRBJ2-3, with 8 bases fitting TRBD2. The CDR3 loop spans 18 amino acids. V dropped 4 bases and J dropped 0; count of bases not matched to a gene: 13. In germline, CDR1 is SGHDT, CDR2 YYEEEE. DNA of the CDR3: TGTGCCAGCAGCCCAGGAGCGGGAGTTCCTTCTAGCACAGATACGCAGTATTTT. This translates into CASSPGAGVPSSTDTQYF.

This clonotype was found many times. CDR3 sequence (DNA): TGCGCCAGCAGCCGAGTGGACAGAGATACGCAGTATTTT. Its translation is CASSRVDRDTQYF. J is TRBJ2-3 and V is TRBV4-1, with D maybe TRBD1 (6 bases). This CDR3 has 13 amino acids. Germline CDR1 and CDR2: MGHRA and YSYEKL. The V end was cut by 4 bases, the J end by 5 bases, with 10 bases between.

This clonotype counts as medium-sized. The chain is built from TRBV28 and TRBJ2-6; D is tentatively TRBD1 or TRBD2 (5 bases each). There are 14 residues in the CDR3. CDR1 and CDR2 from the germline V gene are MDHEN and SYDVKM. V was clipped by 6 bases and J by 4 bases, with 10 bases between them. CDR3 region: CASRQGPGANVLTF. The CDR3 DNA reads as TGTGCCAGCAGGCAGGGACCCGGGGCCAACGTCCTGACTTTC.

This clonotype was counted many times. The chain has TRBV7-9 and TRBJ1-6; no definite D call. V lost 1 base to trimming and J lost 10 bases, with 5 bases between them. Germline assignment: CDR1 SEHNR and CDR2 FQNEAQ (reference sequence). The CDR3 is 12 residues long. The CDR3 region has the DNA TGTGCCAGCAGCTTAGGGCGCTCACCCCTCCACTTT. Its protein is CASSLGRSPLHF.

The CDR3 DNA reads TGTGCCAGCAGCTTAGGCGTCTCCACCGGGGAGCTGTTTTTT. It encodes CASSLGVSTGELFF. The chain combines TRBV11-2 with TRBJ2-2, with no clear D. V was pared by 1 base and J by 4 bases, with 7 bases between. Germline CDR1 and CDR2: SGHAT and FQNNGV. This CDR3 has 14 residues.

This clonotype was counted ten times or more. The rearrangement joins TRBV2 to TRBJ2-3; 10 bases are a match to TRBD2. Per the germline V gene, CDR1 is SNHLY and CDR2 is FYNNEI. Trimming removed 6 bases from V and 6 bases from J; junction bases left unmatched: 9. The CDR3 is 15 amino acids. This CDR3 reads CASRTSGDAPDTQYF. The CDR3 coding sequence is TGTGCCAGCAGAACTAGCGGGGACGCCCCGGATACGCAGTATTTT.

This clonotype was detected many times. V usage is TRBV10-3 and J usage is TRBJ2-5; D uncertain. The germline CDR1 and CDR2 sequences are ENHRY and SYGVKD. The CDR3 has 14 residues. V lost 2 bases, J lost 2 bases, and 9 bases lay in between. The DNA of the CDR3 is TGTGCCATCAGTGAGGACGCCCGTCAAGAGACCCAGTACTTC. It yields the protein CAISEDARQETQYF.

The V call is TRBV12-3 or TRBV12-4, the J call TRBJ1-5; D may be TRBD1 (6 bases). CDR3 size: 19 residues. The V gene lost 6 bases and the J gene lost 2 bases, with 26 bases spanning the gap. CDR3 sequence (DNA): TGTGCCAGCAGCCCCCACTGGGACAAGGGTAACATACGCAATCAGCCCCAGCATTTT. Protein: CASSPHWDKGNIRNQPQHF.

This chain links TRBV19 with TRBJ2-5, with D unresolved. The CDR3 contains 13 residues. Germline-derived CDR1 and CDR2 are LNHDA and SQIVND (reference sequence). Trimming removed 1 base at V and 5 bases at J, with 8 bases between. The CDR3 loop is CASSIVAAETQYF. Written as DNA, the CDR3 is TGTGCCAGTAGTATAGTAGCAGCGGAGACCCAGTACTTC.

The sample holds many counts of this clonotype. The V call is TRBV28, the J call TRBJ1-2; 9 positions agree with TRBD1. The germline CDR1 and CDR2 sequences are MDHEN and SYDVKM. Unmatched junction bases numbered 8, after V lost 4 bases and J lost 2 bases. This CDR3 has 16 amino acids. The CDR3 DNA sequence: TGTGCCAGCAGTTCGGGACAGGGAACAAGGAACTATGGCTACACCTTC. It is translated as CASSSGQGTRNYGYTF.

The table lists this clonotype with many counts. This chain connects TRBV6-1 to TRBJ2-2; D is uncertain. The germline gives CDR1 MNHNS, CDR2 SASEGT. This CDR3 has 14 residues. The V and J ends lost 3 bases and 4 bases respectively, with 9 bases between them. Here the CDR3 DNA reads TGTGCCAGCAGTGACTTAGCTACCACCGGGGAGCTGTTTTTT. It codes for CASSDLATTGELFF.

The chain employs TRBV7-8 and TRBJ2-1; 7 nucleotides align to TRBD1. The length of the CDR3 is 13 residues. Per the germline V gene, CDR1 is SGHVS and CDR2 is FQNEAQ. Germline trimming cut 3 bases from V and 9 bases from J; bases unmatched to any gene: 5. The CDR3 sequence: CASSFRGSGEQFF. Written as DNA, the CDR3 is TGTGCCAGCAGCTTCAGGGGGAGTGGTGAGCAGTTCTTC.